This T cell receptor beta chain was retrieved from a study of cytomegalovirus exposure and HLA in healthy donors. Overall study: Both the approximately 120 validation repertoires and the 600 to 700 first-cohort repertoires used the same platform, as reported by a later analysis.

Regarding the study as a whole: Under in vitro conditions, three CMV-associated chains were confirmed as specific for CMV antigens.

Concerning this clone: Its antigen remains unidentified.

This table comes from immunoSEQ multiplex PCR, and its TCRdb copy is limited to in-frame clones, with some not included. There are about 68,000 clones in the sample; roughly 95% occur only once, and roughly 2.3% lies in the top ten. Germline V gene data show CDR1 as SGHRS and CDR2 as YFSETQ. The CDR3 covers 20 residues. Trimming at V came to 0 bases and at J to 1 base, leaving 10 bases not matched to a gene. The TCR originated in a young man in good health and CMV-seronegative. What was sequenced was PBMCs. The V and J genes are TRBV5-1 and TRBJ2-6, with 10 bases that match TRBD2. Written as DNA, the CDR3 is TGCGCCAGCAGCTTGGAGGGCCTAGCGGGAGTTGGGTCTGGGGCCAACGTCCTGACTTTC. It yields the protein CASSLEGLAGVGSGANVLTF.